The source of this T cell receptor (beta chain) is a study of cytomegalovirus exposure and HLA in healthy donors. Both 60 Vbeta primers and 13 Jbeta primers went into the PCR. Sequencing was performed with immunoSEQ multiplex PCR; in TCRdb, only in-frame clones are kept and a portion is missing. This table has 120,000 or so clones, roughly 71% appearing once. With regard to this clone: The antigen is not known.

Study outcomes and limitations: In a later analysis, at a false discovery rate of 0.05, 16,951 TCR beta sequences were associated with HLA alleles. The study put 160 or so TCR beta chains on its list as cytomegalovirus-associated. Most of the TCR beta V segments (in an earlier analysis) were productive either about 90% or about 30% of the time.

This TCR came from a woman in her forties or fifties in good health and CMV-seropositive. What was sequenced was PBMCs.

The CDR3, as DNA: TGTGCCAGCTCGTCGCAGGGGGGATTAGCGGAACAGAGCACAGATACGCAGTATTTT. Amino acid sequence: CASSSQGGLAEQSTDTQYF. The V call is TRBV18, the J call TRBJ2-3, with a weak D call TRBD1 (7 bases). The CDR3 has 19 amino acids. The germline V and J ends were trimmed by 6 bases and 0 bases, with 25 bases remaining between them. Germline loops: CDR1 KGHSH, CDR2 LQKENI.